This TCR beta chain was obtained from a study of blood T cells in healthy people across ages. General study results and limits: Considered underestimates were the diversity estimates obtained from one million T cells. Per million T cells, the diversity of TCR beta decreased roughly linearly as age advanced.

Note on this clonotype: No antigen is known for it.

PCR was performed a second time for 7 to 11 cycles using a sample-barcoded 5' primer and a J-beta primer mix. TCRdb fed the 5' RACE reads into MiXCR, producing one record per CDR3 protein. This sample carries more than 700,000 distinct CDR3 sequences, around half of them seen once, and the ten largest clones take around 40%. The extraction recovered at least 5.5 micrograms of total RNA per sample. Germline CDR1 SGHRS, CDR2 YFSETQ. The CDR3 spans 17 residues. V lost 0 bases and J 6 bases, leaving 19 bases between the germline ends. This chain connects TRBV5-1 to TRBJ2-4, with D perhaps given as TRBD1 or TRBD2 (5 bases each). The sequence derives from a man older than 75 in good health. The sequenced sample was blood. The CDR3, as DNA: TGCGCCAGCAGCTTGGGGTCGCCAGGGACCACGTTAAACATTCAGTACTTC. Encoded protein: CASSLGSPGTTLNIQYF.